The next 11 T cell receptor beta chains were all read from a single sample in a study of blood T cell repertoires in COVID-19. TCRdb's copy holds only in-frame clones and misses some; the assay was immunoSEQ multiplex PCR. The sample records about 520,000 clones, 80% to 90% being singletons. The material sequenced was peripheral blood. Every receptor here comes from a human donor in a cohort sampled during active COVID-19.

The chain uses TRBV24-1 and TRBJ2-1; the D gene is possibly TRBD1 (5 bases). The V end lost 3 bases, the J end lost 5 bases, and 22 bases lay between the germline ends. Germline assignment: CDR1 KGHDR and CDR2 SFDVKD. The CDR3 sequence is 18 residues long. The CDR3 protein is CATSDDHRFTLSHNEQFF. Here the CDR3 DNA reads TGTGCCACCAGTGATGACCACAGGTTTACATTGAGTCACAATGAGCAGTTCTTC.

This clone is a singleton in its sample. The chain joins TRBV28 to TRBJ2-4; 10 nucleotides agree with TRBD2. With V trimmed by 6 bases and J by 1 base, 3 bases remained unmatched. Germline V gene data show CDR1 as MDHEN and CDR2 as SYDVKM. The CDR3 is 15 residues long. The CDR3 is CASSSSGSAKNIQYF. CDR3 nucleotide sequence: TGTGCCAGCAGCTCTAGCGGGAGCGCCAAAAACATTCAGTACTTC.

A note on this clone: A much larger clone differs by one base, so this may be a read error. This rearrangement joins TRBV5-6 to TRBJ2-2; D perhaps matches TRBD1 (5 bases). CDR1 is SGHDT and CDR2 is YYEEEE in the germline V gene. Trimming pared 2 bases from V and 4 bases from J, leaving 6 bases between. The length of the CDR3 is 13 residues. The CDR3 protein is CASSLGVTGELFF. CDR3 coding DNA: TGTGCCAGCAGCTTAGGGGTCACCGGGGAGCTGTTTTTT.

In nucleotides, the CDR3 is TGTGCCTGGATCCCGGGAGCCGACAATGAGCAGTTCTTC. Protein: CAWIPGADNEQFF. The chain has TRBV30 and TRBJ2-1, with D perhaps matching TRBD2 (6 bases). Per the germline V gene, CDR1 is GTSNPN and CDR2 is SVGIG (reference sequence). Trimming pared 4 bases from V and 5 bases from J, leaving 12 bases between. The CDR3 is 13 amino acids.

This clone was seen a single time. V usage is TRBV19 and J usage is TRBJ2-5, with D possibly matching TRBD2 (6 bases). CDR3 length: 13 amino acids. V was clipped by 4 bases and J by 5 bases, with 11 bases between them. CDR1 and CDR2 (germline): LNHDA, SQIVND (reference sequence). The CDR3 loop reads CASSNPGRETQYF. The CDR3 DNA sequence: TGTGCCAGTAGTAACCCTGGGAGGGAGACCCAGTACTTC.

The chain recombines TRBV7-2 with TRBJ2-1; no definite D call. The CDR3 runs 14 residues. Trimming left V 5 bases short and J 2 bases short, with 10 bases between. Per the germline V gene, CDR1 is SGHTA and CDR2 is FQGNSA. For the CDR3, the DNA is TGTGCCAGCAGCGACTGGCTTACCTACAATGAGCAGTTCTTC. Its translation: CASSDWLTYNEQFF.

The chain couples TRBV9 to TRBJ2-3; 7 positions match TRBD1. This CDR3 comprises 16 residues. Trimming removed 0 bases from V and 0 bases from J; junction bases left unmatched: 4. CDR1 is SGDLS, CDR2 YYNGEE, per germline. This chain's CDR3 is CASSVGGTASTDTQYF. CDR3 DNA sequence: TGTGCCAGCAGCGTAGGGGGGACAGCTAGCACAGATACGCAGTATTTT.

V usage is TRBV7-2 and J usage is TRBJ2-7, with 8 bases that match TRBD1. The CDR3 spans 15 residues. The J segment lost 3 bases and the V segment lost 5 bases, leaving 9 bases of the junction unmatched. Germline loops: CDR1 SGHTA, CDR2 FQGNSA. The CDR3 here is CASSARGRSIYEQYF. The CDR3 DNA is TGTGCCAGCAGCGCCAGGGGGCGATCCATCTACGAGCAGTACTTC.

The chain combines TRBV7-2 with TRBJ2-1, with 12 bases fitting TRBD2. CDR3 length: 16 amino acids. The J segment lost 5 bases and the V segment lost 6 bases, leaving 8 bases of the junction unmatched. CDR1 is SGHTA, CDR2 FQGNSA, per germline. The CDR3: CASRPTSGGPDNEQFF. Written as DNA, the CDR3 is TGTGCCAGCAGGCCGACTAGCGGGGGACCCGACAATGAGCAGTTCTTC.

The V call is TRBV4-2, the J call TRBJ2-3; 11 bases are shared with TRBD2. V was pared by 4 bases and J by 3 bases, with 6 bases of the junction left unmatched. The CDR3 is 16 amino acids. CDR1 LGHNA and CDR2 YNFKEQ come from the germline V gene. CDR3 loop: CASSPIAGGPTDTQYF. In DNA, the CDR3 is TGTGCCAGCAGCCCTATAGCGGGAGGGCCGACAGATACGCAGTATTTT.

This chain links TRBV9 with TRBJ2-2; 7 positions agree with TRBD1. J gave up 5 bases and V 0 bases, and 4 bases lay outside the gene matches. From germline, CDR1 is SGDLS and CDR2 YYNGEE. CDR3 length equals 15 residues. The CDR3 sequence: CASSVEGGPTGELFF. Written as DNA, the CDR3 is TGTGCCAGCAGCGTAGAAGGGGGCCCGACCGGGGAGCTGTTTTTT. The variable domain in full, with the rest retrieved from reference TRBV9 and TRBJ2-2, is DSGVTQTPKHLITATGQRVTLRCSPRSGDLSVYWYQQSLDQGLQFLIQYYNGEERAKGNILERFSAQQFPDLHSELNLSSLELGDSALYFCASSVEGGPTGELFFGEGSRLTVL.